These 12 T cell receptor beta chains share one sample of origin, sequenced in a study of cytomegalovirus exposure and HLA in healthy donors. In the PCR, 60 Vbeta and 13 Jbeta primers were used. Some clones are missing from TCRdb's copy, which holds only in-frame ones; the method was immunoSEQ multiplex PCR. This repertoire includes 200,000 to 250,000 clones. Input material: PBMCs. The receptors derive from a girl aged 2 to 9 in good health and CMV-seropositive.

V gene TRBV5-1 combines with J gene TRBJ1-2, with TRBD1 matching over 8 bases. CDR3 size: 12 residues. The germline V gene has CDR1 SGHRS and CDR2 YFSETQ. V gave up 2 bases and J gave up 8 bases; unmatched junction bases: 2. The CDR3 nucleotides are TGCGCCAGCAGCTTATCAGGGGGCGGCTACACCTTC. This encodes CASSLSGGGYTF.

The CDR3 bases are TGCGCCAGCAGCCAAGATGCTGGGGCAGGGGGCCTCTACGAGCAGTACTTC. It codes for CASSQDAGAGGLYEQYF. The chain recombines TRBV4-1 with TRBJ2-7; the match to TRBD1 covers 8 bases. This CDR3 has 17 amino acids. J lost 3 bases, V lost 0 bases, and 10 bases had no gene match. Germline CDR1 and CDR2: MGHRA and YSYEKL.

V gene TRBV27 combines with J gene TRBJ2-2; tentative D call: TRBD1 (5 bases). V lost 10 bases and J 7 bases, leaving 22 bases between the germline ends. The CDR3 loop spans 15 amino acids. CDR1 and CDR2 from the germline V gene are MNHEY and SMNVEV (reference sequence). In nucleotides, the CDR3 is TGTGCCAACGGTAGGATGGGGCGTCGGGTCGGGGAGCTGTTTTTT. This codes for CANGRMGRRVGELFF.

The chain recombines TRBV11-3 with TRBJ2-2; 9 positions match TRBD1. Germline loops: CDR1 SGHNT, CDR2 YENEEA. Unmatched junction bases numbered 2, after V lost 4 bases and J lost 2 bases. This CDR3 has 15 residues. DNA of the CDR3: TGTGCCAGCAGCTGGGGACAGGGAAACACCGGGGAGCTGTTTTTT. This encodes CASSWGQGNTGELFF. Full variable domain (missing parts from reference TRBV11-3 and TRBJ2-2): EAGVVQSPRYKIIEKKQPVAFWCNPISGHNTLYWYLQNLGQGPELLIRYENEEAVDDSQLPKDRFSAERLKGVDSTLKIQPAELGDSAVYLCASSWGQGNTGELFFGEGSRLTVL.

The chain combines TRBV7-2 with TRBJ2-2; 7 bases line up with TRBD1. The CDR3 is 15 residues long. V was pared by 1 base and J by 3 bases, with 2 bases of the junction left unmatched. Germline V gene data show CDR1 as SGHTA and CDR2 as FQGNSA. The CDR3 nucleotides are TGTGCCAGCAGCTTAGGACAGGGCCACACCGGGGAGCTGTTTTTT. Its protein is CASSLGQGHTGELFF.

The chain is built from TRBV5-1 and TRBJ2-1, with D tentatively TRBD2 (6 bases). V shed 3 bases and J shed 1 base, with 14 bases lying between them. This CDR3 has 16 residues. Per the germline V gene, CDR1 is SGHRS and CDR2 is YFSETQ. The CDR3 spells CASSSGGLASYNEQFF. The DNA of the CDR3 is TGCGCCAGCAGCTCCGGGGGACTGGCTTCCTACAATGAGCAGTTCTTC. Using reference TRBV5-1 and TRBJ2-1 for the parts outside the CDR3, the full variable domain is KAGVTQTPRYLIKTRGQQVTLSCSPISGHRSVSWYQQTPGQGLQFLFEYFSETQRNKGNFPGRFSGRQFSNSRSEMNVSTLELGDSALYLCASSSGGLASYNEQFFGPGTRLTVL.

The V and J genes are TRBV7-8 and TRBJ2-1, with D perhaps matching TRBD2 (5 bases). The CDR3 contains 13 residues. Germline CDR1 is SGHVS and CDR2 is FQNEAQ. V lost 3 bases and J 8 bases, leaving 11 bases between the germline ends. CDR3: CASSFTSLDEQFF. The CDR3 coding sequence is TGTGCCAGCAGCTTTACTAGTCTGGATGAGCAGTTCTTC.

J is TRBJ2-1 and V is TRBV10-3; D is possibly TRBD2 (6 bases). Trimming removed 3 bases at V and 0 bases at J, with 12 bases between. The CDR3 runs 16 residues. The germline V gene encodes CDR1 ENHRY and CDR2 SYGVKD. The CDR3 DNA follows: TGTGCCATCAGTGAACCGGGACTCAGCTCCTACAATGAGCAGTTCTTC. The encoded protein is CAISEPGLSSYNEQFF.

The gene calls are TRBV7-2 and TRBJ2-3; the D is unclear. Germline CDR1 SGHTA, CDR2 FQGNSA. V was clipped by 2 bases and J by 2 bases, with 11 bases between them. CDR3 length: 15 residues. CDR3 residues: CASSLRVVSTDTQYF. The CDR3 bases are TGTGCCAGCAGCTTAAGAGTAGTCTCCACAGATACGCAGTATTTT.

This chain uses TRBV7-3 with TRBJ1-3; 8 nucleotides align to TRBD1. Per the germline V gene, CDR1 is SGHTA and CDR2 is FQGTGA. Losses at the gene ends were 5 bases for V and 0 bases for J; bases not matched to a gene: 12. This CDR3 is built from 18 residues. DNA for the CDR3: TGTGCCAGCAGCCCAAAGGACAGGGTACGGTACTCTGGAAACACCATATATTTT. This gives the protein CASSPKDRVRYSGNTIYF. Combining the CDR3 with reference TRBV7-3 and TRBJ1-3 gives the whole variable domain GAGVSQTPSNKVTEKGKYVELRCDPISGHTALYWYRQSLGQGPEFLIYFQGTGAADDSGLPNDRFFAVRPEGSVSTLKIQRTERGDSAVYLCASSPKDRVRYSGNTIYFGEGSWLTVV.

The chain links TRBV5-6 to TRBJ2-1; D gene uncertain. V was pared by 2 bases and J by 4 bases, with 4 bases between. CDR1 is SGHDT, CDR2 YYEEEE, per germline. The CDR3 sequence is 12 residues long. DNA of the CDR3: TGTGCCAGCAGCTTCGGGTACAATGAGCAGTTCTTC. Translated: CASSFGYNEQFF.

CDR3 loop: CASSQGLAANTGELFF. In DNA form, the CDR3 reads TGTGCCAGCAGCCAAGGACTAGCAGCGAACACCGGGGAGCTGTTTTTT. V is TRBV14 and J is TRBJ2-2; 7 bases map to TRBD2. Germline values: CDR1 SGHDN, CDR2 FVKESK. Trimming at V came to 1 base and at J to 0 bases, leaving 2 bases not matched to a gene. The CDR3 has 16 residues.